Below are 5 T cell receptor beta chains sequenced from a single sample in a study of tumor-infiltrating lymphocytes in primary liver carcinoma. Constant-region priming of 500 ng total RNA yielded TCR beta cDNA. Three rounds of nested multiplex PCR with slightly modified ARM-PCR produced TCR beta libraries. For around 9 cycles apiece, the opening two PCR rounds ran with TRBV1-TRBV30 forward primers and a C-beta reverse primer. One entry per CDR3 protein, called by TCRdb with MiXCR from the multiplex PCR reads. The sample contains tens of thousands of distinct CDR3 sequences, 71% of which appear only once. Total RNA and DNA came together from around 20-30 mg of bulk tissue without cell sorting. Sequencing was carried out using liver tumor tissue from sampling region 4. Described subset: tumor region T4, right-lateral pole. The origin of the receptors is a woman aged 55 to 70 with primary liver carcinoma and hepatitis B virus infection.

Turning to this clonotype: This may be a read error: a much more frequent sequence differs by one nucleotide. V gene TRBV12-3 or TRBV12-4 combines with J gene TRBJ2-1, with 13 positions matching TRBD2. This CDR3 comprises 18 residues. The V gene end was trimmed by 6 bases and the J gene end by 4 bases; junction bases not matched to a gene: 12. The CDR3 DNA reads as TGTGCCAGCAGCTTCGGGACTAGCGGGATTAGTGGGTACAATGAGCAGTTCTTC. Protein product: CASSFGTSGISGYNEQFF.

Details on this clonotype: A read error may be the cause here, since a much bigger clone is one base away. Lacking the conserved final phenylalanine or tryptophan, this CDR3 likely reflects a read error. The V call is TRBV28, the J call TRBJ1-1, with 9 positions matching TRBD1. With 6 bases clipped from V and 6 bases from J, the junction kept 11 bases outside the gene matches. Germline CDR1 is MDHEN and CDR2 is SYDVKM. The CDR3 loop spans 15 amino acids. The CDR3 nucleotides are TGTGCCAGCAGGGGACCGGGACAGGGCGGCCCTGAAGCTTTCTTA. Residues: CASRGPGQGGPEAFL.

The chain links TRBV12-5 to TRBJ2-7, with 8 bases lining up with TRBD1. CDR3 length: 13 amino acids. The V and J ends lost 4 bases and 5 bases, in that order; junction bases with no gene match: 4. Germline CDR1 LGHNT, CDR2 FRNRAP. The CDR3 reads CASGYDRGHEQYF. The CDR3 bases are TGTGCTAGTGGTTATGACAGGGGTCACGAGCAGTACTTC. Full variable domain (rest looked up from reference TRBV12-5 and TRBJ2-7): DARVTQTPRHKVTEMGQEVTMRCQPILGHNTVFWYRQTMMQGLELLAYFRNRAPLDDSGMPKDRFSAEMPDATLATLKIQPSEPRDSAVYFCASGYDRGHEQYFGPGTRLTVT.

Details on this clonotype: This is likely a read error, given that the CDR3 carries no conserved phenylalanine or tryptophan at its end. V usage is TRBV28 and J usage is TRBJ1-1; D remains ambiguous. Looked up from germline, CDR1 is MDHEN and CDR2 is SYDVKM. This CDR3 region has 12 residues. V was clipped by 5 bases and J by 11 bases, with 15 bases between them. CDR3 residues: CASSLLETGAFL. The CDR3 DNA is TGTGCCAGCAGTCTCCTAGAGACGGGCGCTTTCTTA.

This clonotype was seen at least ten times. The chain employs TRBV29-1 and TRBJ2-7; weak D call: TRBD2 (6 bases). Germline V gene sequence: CDR1 SQVTM, CDR2 ANQGSEA. The CDR3 length is 12 residues. Trimming shortened V by 6 bases and J by 6 bases, and 15 bases separated the two germline ends. The CDR3 reads CSVRAGGTEQYF. The CDR3, as DNA: TGCAGCGTCCGAGCCGGAGGGACCGAGCAGTACTTC.